A single sample is the source of the 15 T cell receptor beta chains below, sequenced in a study of shared clonotypes between healthy human individuals. The method was immunoSEQ multiplex PCR; TCRdb's version includes in-frame clones alone and lacks a portion of them. This table holds 2 million to 2.5 million clones, under 97% found once. Sequencing was carried out using naive CD4+ T cells sorted from blood. Indicated subset: CD45RA+ positively selected. Every receptor here comes from a man between 18 and 29 years old in good health.

The chain recombines TRBV29-1 with TRBJ2-3; 10 positions match TRBD2. V was clipped by 2 bases and J by 2 bases; unmatched bases: 7. In germline, CDR1 is SQVTM, CDR2 ANQGSEA. The CDR3 has 16 amino acids. The CDR3 region has the DNA TGCAGCGTTGAAATGCCTAGCGGGGGCCCCACAGATACGCAGTATTTT. Translated, it gives CSVEMPSGGPTDTQYF.

The chain links TRBV5-1 to TRBJ1-3, with TRBD1 as a possible D gene (5 bases). Trimming took 1 base from V and 4 from J, leaving 15 bases between them. This CDR3 has 16 residues. Germline V gene sequence: CDR1 SGHRS, CDR2 YFSETQ. The CDR3 DNA reads as TGCGCCAGCAGCTTGTTTCCAGGGCAGTCCGGAAACACCATATATTTT. Translating gives CASSLFPGQSGNTIYF.

In this sample, this clone turned up once. This chain connects TRBV2 to TRBJ2-7; 8 bases align to TRBD2. Trimming at V came to 5 bases and at J to 6 bases, leaving 9 bases not matched to a gene. Germline V gives CDR1 SNHLY, CDR2 FYNNEI. The CDR3 has 14 amino acids. The CDR3 DNA reads TGTGCCAGCAGTTCTCGGGCGGGGGGTATCGAGCAGTACTTC. It is translated as CASSSRAGGIEQYF. Supplemented by reference TRBV2 and TRBJ2-7, the full variable domain reads EPEVTQTPSHQVTQMGQEVILRCVPISNHLYFYWYRQILGQKVEFLVSFYNNEISEKSEIFDDQFSVERPDGSNFTLKIRSTKLEDSAMYFCASSSRAGGIEQYFGPGTRLTVT.

The CDR3 DNA is TGCGCCAGCAGCTTGGCTGGGGGCGGCCAAAACATTCAGTACTTC. This encodes CASSLAGGGQNIQYF. The chain has TRBV5-1 and TRBJ2-4; a weak D match, TRBD1 (6 bases). V was clipped by 0 bases and J by 5 bases, with 12 bases between them. The germline V gene has CDR1 SGHRS and CDR2 YFSETQ. This CDR3 is built from 15 residues.

V is TRBV19 and J is TRBJ1-1; 9 nucleotides align to TRBD1. J was trimmed by 6 bases and V by 3 bases; bases with no gene match: 8. In germline, CDR1 is LNHDA, CDR2 SQIVND (reference sequence). The CDR3 extends over 15 amino acids. The CDR3 region is CASSIRPGDRAEAFF. In nucleotides, the CDR3 is TGTGCCAGTAGTATTAGGCCTGGGGACAGGGCTGAAGCTTTCTTT.

The chain recombines TRBV5-1 with TRBJ2-1; D is ambiguous. Trimming took off 4 bases at V and 9 bases at J, with 8 bases between the two ends. CDR1 is SGHRS, CDR2 YFSETQ, per germline. This CDR3 has 11 residues. The CDR3 bases are TGCGCCAGCAGCATATCTTTTGAGCAGTTCTTC. Translated, it gives CASSISFEQFF.

The chain couples TRBV11-3 to TRBJ2-2; D possibly corresponds to TRBD1 (5 bases). Germline loops: CDR1 SGHNT, CDR2 YENEEA. The V and J ends lost 1 base and 6 bases respectively, with 18 bases between them. The CDR3 loop spans 17 amino acids. The CDR3 sequence: CASSLAPFDSPPGELFF. The CDR3 DNA sequence: TGTGCCAGCAGCTTAGCCCCCTTCGACAGCCCCCCCGGGGAGCTGTTTTTT.

J is TRBJ2-2 and V is TRBV5-6; 10 bases are shared with TRBD1. Germline CDR1 SGHDT, CDR2 YYEEEE. Losses at the gene ends were 4 bases for V and 1 base for J; bases not matched to a gene: 4. The CDR3 spans 16 residues. The CDR3 region has the DNA TGTGCCAGCAGCGCCTGGGACAGGGGGAACACCGGGGAGCTGTTTTTT. Its protein is CASSAWDRGNTGELFF.

V and J are TRBV5-5 and TRBJ1-5; no reliable D call. The CDR3 has 14 amino acids. V was cut by 0 bases and J by 5 bases, with 9 bases left in between. Germline CDR1 and CDR2: SGHKS and YYEKEE (reference sequence). The CDR3 here is CASSLGSADQPQHF. The CDR3 DNA follows: TGTGCCAGCAGCTTGGGGTCGGCGGATCAGCCCCAGCATTTT.

The rearrangement joins TRBV11-2 to TRBJ2-3; D may be TRBD2 (6 bases). The CDR3 sequence is 17 residues long. V was clipped by 2 bases and J by 5 bases, with 20 bases between them. The V gene's germline CDR1 is SGHAT and CDR2 FQNNGV. This CDR3 is CASSLIFRPLGGDTQYF. CDR3 coding DNA: TGTGCCAGCAGCTTAATATTCCGACCCCTGGGGGGAGATACGCAGTATTTT.

This clone was recorded once. The chain couples TRBV7-2 to TRBJ2-7, with D unclear. Trimming stripped 0 bases from V and 0 bases from J, with 12 bases between. CDR1 and CDR2 from the germline V gene are SGHTA and FQGNSA. The CDR3 runs 16 residues. The CDR3 is CASSLAGSLSSYEQYF. CDR3 bases: TGTGCCAGCAGCTTAGCCGGTTCCTTGAGCTCCTACGAGCAGTACTTC.

This chain uses TRBV6-1 with TRBJ2-5; either TRBD1 or TRBD2 may fit D (5 bases each). The CDR3 sequence is 13 residues long. V shed 7 bases and J shed 2 bases, with 11 bases lying between them. In germline, CDR1 is MNHNS, CDR2 SASEGT. CDR3: CASKRGRQETQYF. CDR3 bases: TGTGCCAGCAAGAGGGGTAGACAAGAGACCCAGTACTTC.

The CDR3 region is CASSLGQGGSYEQYF. In DNA, the CDR3 is TGTGCCAGCAGCTTGGGACAGGGGGGCAGCTACGAGCAGTACTTC. The chain is built from TRBV5-5 and TRBJ2-7, with 9 bases that match TRBD1. Germline values: CDR1 SGHKS, CDR2 YYEKEE (reference sequence). V lost 0 bases and J lost 3; bases outside the gene matches: 4. This CDR3 has 15 amino acids.

The chain links TRBV10-1 to TRBJ1-1; D unresolved. The CDR3 contains 13 residues. Germline assignment: CDR1 WNHNN and CDR2 SYGVQD (reference sequence). V lost 2 bases and J lost 1, with 5 bases in between. Here the CDR3 DNA reads TGCGCCAGCAGTGAGGCCAGGAACACTGAAGCTTTCTTT. Its protein is CASSEARNTEAFF.

The chain has TRBV9 and TRBJ2-2; D uncertain. CDR3 length: 15 amino acids. The germline V gene has CDR1 SGDLS and CDR2 YYNGEE. The V and J ends lost 7 bases and 5 bases respectively, with 18 bases between them. This CDR3 reads CASRRGFERTGELFF. The DNA of the CDR3 is TGTGCCAGCCGTCGAGGTTTCGAACGGACCGGGGAGCTGTTTTTT.